The clone carrying this T cell receptor (beta chain) appeared once. Its specificity is not known. Libraries were prepared by immunoSEQ multiplex PCR; TCRdb keeps only in-frame clonotypes and omits some of them. Among approximately 2.3 million clones, over 85% were seen once, and the ten largest hold under 0.45%. The source of the sample is a study of shared clonotypes between healthy human individuals. The CDR3 sequence is 14 residues long. Germline V gene lookup returns CDR1 SGDLS and CDR2 YYNGEE. The V gene lost 6 bases and the J gene lost 0 bases, with 10 bases spanning the gap. Findings and limits, study-wide: In this cohort, only blood was sampled, and tissue repertoires likely differ. It was anticipated that sequencing depth would influence how many clonotypes donors shared.

The sample comprised naive CD4+ T cells from PBMCs. Regarding subset: CD45RA+ positively selected. The TCR originated in a young man in good health. Some clones in this sample may be carry-over from other donors' samples. The rearrangement links TRBV9 to TRBJ1-3; D remains ambiguous. The chain's CDR3 is CASTDSLSGNTIYF. CDR3 in DNA: TGTGCCAGCACCGATAGTCTCTCTGGAAACACCATATATTTT.